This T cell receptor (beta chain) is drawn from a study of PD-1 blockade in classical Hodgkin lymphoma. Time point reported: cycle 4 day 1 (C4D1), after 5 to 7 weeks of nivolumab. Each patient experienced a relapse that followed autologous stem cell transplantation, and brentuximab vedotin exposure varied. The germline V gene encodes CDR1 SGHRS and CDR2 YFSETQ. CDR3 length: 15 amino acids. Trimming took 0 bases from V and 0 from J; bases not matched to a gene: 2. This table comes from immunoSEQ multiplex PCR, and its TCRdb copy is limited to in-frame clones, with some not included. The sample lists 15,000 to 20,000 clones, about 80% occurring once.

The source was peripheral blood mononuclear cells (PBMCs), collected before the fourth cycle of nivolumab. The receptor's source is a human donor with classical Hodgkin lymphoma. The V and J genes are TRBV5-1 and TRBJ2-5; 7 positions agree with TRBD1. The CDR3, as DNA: TGCGCCAGCAGCTTGGCGGGACAGTACCAAGAGACCCAGTACTTC. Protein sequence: CASSLAGQYQETQYF. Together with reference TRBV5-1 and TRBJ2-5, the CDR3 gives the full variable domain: KAGVTQTPRYLIKTRGQQVTLSCSPISGHRSVSWYQQTPGQGLQFLFEYFSETQRNKGNFPGRFSGRQFSNSRSEMNVSTLELGDSALYLCASSLAGQYQETQYFGPGTRLLVL.